These 5 T cell receptor beta chains originate from one sample sequenced in a study of CD8 T cells in Susac syndrome. Reverse transcription of about 0.5 to 1 ug RNA was carried out with random hexamers. Using its own MiXCR run on the immunoSEQ multiplex PCR reads, TCRdb lists one record per CDR3 protein. The sample lists 250,000 to 300,000 distinct CDR3 sequences; 89% were seen once. Sequenced input: CD8+ T cells from PBMCs. The receptors shown here come from a human donor with multiple sclerosis.

This clonotype was recorded once. This chain links TRBV6-6 with TRBJ2-5; the D gene is possibly TRBD2 (7 bases). V was trimmed by 2 bases and J by 5 bases, leaving 12 bases between them. This CDR3 has 14 amino acids. CDR1 and CDR2 (germline): MNHNY, SVGAGI (reference sequence). The CDR3 DNA is TGTGCCAGCAGTTACGGGGGGGCAGAGGAGACCCAGTACTTC. Translated: CASSYGGAEETQYF.

V and J are TRBV30 and TRBJ1-2; D unresolved. The germline CDR1 and CDR2 sequences are GTSNPN and SVGIG (reference sequence). The V and J ends lost 1 base and 4 bases respectively, with 4 bases between them. The CDR3 runs 11 residues. CDR3 loop: CAWSGVYGYTF. The CDR3 bases are TGTGCCTGGAGTGGGGTCTATGGCTACACCTTC. The full variable domain, its missing parts supplied by reference TRBV30 and TRBJ1-2, is SQTIHQWPATLVQPVGSPLSLECTVEGTSNPNLYWYRQAAGRGLQLLFYSVGIGQISSEVPQNLSASRPQDRQFILSSKKLLLSDSGFYLCAWSGVYGYTFGSGTRLTVV.

V is TRBV29-1 and J is TRBJ2-1, with D possibly being TRBD2 (5 bases). The CDR3 covers 15 residues. The V and J ends lost 1 base and 0 bases respectively, with 10 bases between them. CDR1 is SQVTM, CDR2 ANQGSEA, per germline. This chain's CDR3 is CSVEGVGSSYNEQFF. CDR3 sequence (DNA): TGCAGCGTTGAAGGGGTAGGGAGCTCCTACAATGAGCAGTTCTTC.

The chain is built from TRBV29-1 and TRBJ2-7; possibly TRBD2 for D (6 bases). The CDR3 is made up of 12 amino acids. Per the germline V gene, CDR1 is SQVTM and CDR2 is ANQGSEA. V was trimmed by 0 bases and J by 6 bases, leaving 9 bases between them. CDR3: CSVEDGGSEQYF. The CDR3, as DNA: TGCAGCGTTGAAGACGGGGGAAGCGAGCAGTACTTC.

This clonotype was picked up one time. V gene TRBV27 combines with J gene TRBJ1-2; TRBD1 matches 7 bases. The CDR3 loop spans 14 amino acids. With 5 bases clipped from V and 4 bases from J, the junction kept 7 bases outside the gene matches. CDR1 is MNHEY and CDR2 is SMNVEV in the germline V gene (reference sequence). As DNA, the CDR3 is TGTGCCAGCAGTATAACTCAGGGGGTCTATGGCTACACCTTC. Protein sequence: CASSITQGVYGYTF.